The present T cell receptor beta chain was sequenced within a study of shared T cell receptors in the human thymus. The sample holds one count of this clone. Germline values: CDR1 MNHEY, CDR2 SMNVEV (reference sequence). The CDR3 extends over 13 amino acids. V lost 6 bases, J lost 7 bases, and 13 bases lay in between. Generated by immunoSEQ multiplex PCR, the TCRdb table keeps only in-frame clones and is missing some. The sample includes about 380,000 clones, more than 85% of them seen just once. The clonotype was recovered from a human donor. Sequencing was done on a sample of thymocytes. The V and J genes are TRBV27 and TRBJ2-1; D not resolved. CDR3 nucleotide sequence: TGTGCCAGCAGGCTCAGGTTAGTGAATGAGCAGTTCTTC. Encoded protein: CASRLRLVNEQFF.